Listed below are T cell receptor beta chains from one sample, sequenced in a study of shared clonotypes between healthy human individuals. The repertoire was sequenced with immunoSEQ multiplex PCR; TCRdb's copy has only in-frame clones and lacks some. The table has approximately 2,300,000 clones, around 93% seen once. The sequenced material came from naive CD4+ T cells from PBMCs. Source of these receptors: a man aged 18 to 29 in good health. Some clones in this sample may be carry-over from other donors' samples. The CDR3 runs from the conserved cysteine through the conserved F or W. Fields, in order: J gene, clone size, V gene, D gene, CDR3 DNA, CDR3 protein. The D gene is left open where the match is weak. Clone size is not always given. Where it is, it says once, few, many or a class for expanded clones.

TRBJ1-5,.,TRBV6-6,.,TGTGCCATCGCCCGGGGTAGCAATCAGCCCCAGCATTTT,CAIARGSNQPQHF
TRBJ2-1,.,TRBV5-1,TRBD1,TGCGCCAGCAGCATGACAGGGGGGATCTACAATGAGCAGTTCTTC,CASSMTGGIYNEQFF
TRBJ2-7,.,TRBV28,TRBD2,TGTGCCAGCAGTTTGAGTACTAGCGGTTCCTACGAGCAGTACTTC,CASSLSTSGSYEQYF
TRBJ2-1,.,TRBV30,.,TGTGCCTGGAGTGGTGGGAGGCCCTCCTACAATGAGCAGTTCTTC,CAWSGGRPSYNEQFF
TRBJ2-5,.,TRBV2,TRBD1,TGTGCCAGCAGAGACAGGGGCGAGACCCAGTACTTC,CASRDRGETQYF
TRBJ2-7,.,TRBV5-1,.,TGCGCCAGCAGCCTGCTACGGGACGGCTCCTACGAGCAGTACTTC,CASSLLRDGSYEQYF
TRBJ1-4,.,TRBV14,.,TGTGCCAGCAGCCCCGTGGGGGTCTCGAATGAAAAACTGTTTTTT,CASSPVGVSNEKLFF
TRBJ1-1,.,TRBV5-4,.,TGTGCCAGCAGCCTAAAGAACACTGAAGCTTTCTTT,CASSLKNTEAFF
TRBJ2-2,.,TRBV18,.,TGTGCCAGCTCACCACCTTCGAACACCGGGGAGCTGTTTTTT,CASSPPSNTGELFF
TRBJ1-4,.,TRBV6-5,.,TGTGCCAGCAGTTACGTCATGGCCTCGGGGGAAAAACTGTTTTTT,CASSYVMASGEKLFF
TRBJ1-2,.,TRBV7-9,.,TGTGCCAGCAGCTTAACCCAGGGCGGCGATGGCTACACCTTC,CASSLTQGGDGYTF
TRBJ1-1,few,TRBV7-2,.,TGTGCCAGCAGCTTATTCACCATAATGAACACTGAAGCTTTCTTT,CASSLFTIMNTEAFF
TRBJ2-7,once,TRBV18,.,TGTGCCAGCTCACTTAGGAAACAGGGACATAACTCTTACGAGCAGTACTTC,CASSLRKQGHNSYEQYF
TRBJ2-7,.,TRBV6-5,TRBD1,TGTGCCAGCAGTTACACATTGGGACAGGGAAGGGAGCAGTACTTC,CASSYTLGQGREQYF
TRBJ2-7,.,TRBV7-2,TRBD2,TGTGCCAGCAGCTTAGTCTCTAGCGGGAGCGCGAGATCCTACGAGCAGTACTTC,CASSLVSSGSARSYEQYF
TRBJ1-6,.,TRBV10-2,.,TGCGCCAGCGGAAGGTATAATTCACCCCTCCACTTT,CASGRYNSPLHF
TRBJ2-7,.,TRBV5-1,TRBD2,TGCGCCAGCAGCCCGGGACTAGCGTTCGACGAGCAGTACTTC,CASSPGLAFDEQYF
TRBJ2-3,.,TRBV7-9,TRBD1,TGTGCCAGCAGCTCTACAGGGGGCCGGGATACGCAGTATTTT,CASSSTGGRDTQYF
TRBJ2-2,.,TRBV27,.,TGTGCCAGCAGGAAAGGGGGGCCCGGGGAGCTGTTTTTT,CASRKGGPGELFF
TRBJ2-5,.,TRBV11-1,TRBD1,TGTGCCAGCAGCTTAGGCCCAGGGGGCCAAGAGACCCAGTACTTC,CASSLGPGGQETQYF
TRBJ2-3,.,TRBV2,TRBD2,TGTGCCAGCAGACCCGGGACTAGTGCAGATACGCAGTATTTT,CASRPGTSADTQYF
TRBJ2-1,.,TRBV27,TRBD2,TGTGCCAGCAGTTTTGACGGGAGGACGTACAATGAGCAGTTCTTC,CASSFDGRTYNEQFF
TRBJ2-3,.,TRBV7-6,TRBD2,TGTGCCAGCAGCTCTTTTCCGGGACTAGCGGGAGAGCGTATCATGGATACGCAGTATTTT,CASSSFPGLAGERIMDTQYF
TRBJ1-4,.,TRBV28,TRBD1,TGTGCCAGCAGGACCCGGGACAGGGAGAATGAAAAACTGTTTTTT,CASRTRDRENEKLFF
TRBJ2-2,.,TRBV7-9,TRBD1,TGTGCCAGCAGCAAAGAGGACAGGCCAAGCGGCACCGGGGAGCTGTTTTTT,CASSKEDRPSGTGELFF
TRBJ1-1,.,TRBV25-1,.,TGTGCCAGCAGGGAGAACACTGAAGCTTTCTTT,CASRENTEAFF
TRBJ1-2,.,TRBV5-1,.,TGCGCCAGCAGCTTGGCCGCAGGGAGTTCCGACTATGGCTACACCTTC,CASSLAAGSSDYGYTF
TRBJ1-3,once,TRBV29-1,TRBD1,TGCAGCGCCCGACAGGGGTCTGGAAACACCATATATTTT,CSARQGSGNTIYF
TRBJ1-2,.,TRBV18,.,TGTGCCAGCTCACCTTCGACGCAGGGCGAAGATGGCTACACCTTC,CASSPSTQGEDGYTF